The source of this T cell receptor (beta chain) is a study of blood T cell repertoires in COVID-19. Measured with immunoSEQ multiplex PCR; TCRdb has only the in-frame clones, and not every one. Counted here are approximately 460,000 clones, 89% occurring once; the ten biggest clones make up around 0.95%. Germline loops: CDR1 LNHDA, CDR2 SQIVND (reference sequence). V was clipped by 6 bases and J by 4 bases; unmatched bases: 6. CDR3 length: 13 amino acids. The sequenced sample consisted of peripheral blood. The rearrangement uses TRBV19 and TRBJ2-7; TRBD2 matches at 7 bases. This clonotype was obtained from a man aged 18 to 35 with COVID-19, enrolled during active disease. CDR3 in DNA: TGTGCCAGTAGAAGGGCAGCGGGATACGAGCAGTACTTC. It encodes CASRRAAGYEQYF.